The 18 T cell receptor beta chains below were found in one sample sequenced in a study of T cell changes during pregnancy in multiple sclerosis. Sequencing used immunoSEQ multiplex PCR; TCRdb keeps in-frame clones, though not all of them. The sample includes 60,000 or so clones, over 80% seen only once; the top ten take 0.89%. Sequencing used peripheral blood, obtained in the first trimester of pregnancy. These receptors all stem from a female donor in good health, enrolled as a control in a pregnancy study.

Only one count was recorded for this clone. This sequence joins TRBV11-3 and TRBJ2-5, with D possibly matching TRBD1 (6 bases). V shed 8 bases and J shed 2 bases, with 21 bases lying between them. The CDR3 runs to 16 residues. The V gene's germline CDR1 is SGHNT and CDR2 YENEEA. CDR3 sequence: CASGSRGTDLQETQYF. The CDR3 nucleotides read TGTGCCAGCGGATCCAGGGGAACAGACTTGCAAGAGACCCAGTACTTC.

This clone has only a few counts. V usage is TRBV7-3 and J usage is TRBJ2-1, with 7 bases fitting TRBD2. In germline, CDR1 is SGHTA, CDR2 FQGTGA. The CDR3 is 15 amino acids. The V and J ends lost 5 bases and 4 bases, in that order; junction bases with no gene match: 8. The CDR3 reads CASSADSGVYNEQFF. CDR3 nucleotides: TGTGCCAGCAGCGCTGACAGCGGGGTATACAATGAGCAGTTCTTC.

The chain links TRBV18 to TRBJ2-3; the D gene is possibly TRBD1 (5 bases). Germline CDR1 reads KGHSH; CDR2 reads LQKENI. CDR3 length equals 15 residues. Trimming took off 3 bases at V and 6 bases at J, with 16 bases between the two ends. Written as DNA, the CDR3 is TGTGCCAGCTCACCCGCGGTTAAAGGGGCCGATACGCAGTATTTT. This gives the protein CASSPAVKGADTQYF.

The chain's CDR3 is CASSSSGGVGETQYF. CDR3 in DNA: TGTGCCAGCAGCTCCAGCGGGGGGGTCGGGGAGACCCAGTACTTC. The J gene is TRBJ2-5, the V gene TRBV7-2; 10 positions agree with TRBD2. Trimming removed 4 bases from V and 5 bases from J; junction bases left unmatched: 7. CDR1 and CDR2 from the germline V gene are SGHTA and FQGNSA. This CDR3 is built from 15 residues.

J is TRBJ1-3 and V is TRBV5-4, with D unresolved. Between the trimmed V and J ends, which lost 0 bases and 8 bases, there was a span of 15 bases. Germline V lookup: CDR1 SGHNT, CDR2 YYREEE (reference sequence). The CDR3 is 15 amino acids. DNA for the CDR3: TGTGCCAGCAGCTTGGGCGGCCTCTCGGGTGACACCATATATTTT. It translates to CASSLGGLSGDTIYF.

The rearrangement links TRBV4-1 to TRBJ1-4; D is perhaps TRBD1 (6 bases). V was trimmed by 0 bases and J by 8 bases, leaving 16 bases between them. The length of the CDR3 is 16 residues. The germline CDR1 and CDR2 sequences are MGHRA and YSYEKL. The CDR3 DNA sequence: TGCGCCAGCAGCCAAGATCGATGGCAGGGGAACGAAAAACTGTTTTTT. Amino acid sequence: CASSQDRWQGNEKLFF.

This clone was detected a few times. The rearrangement links TRBV30 to TRBJ1-1; D is unresolved. Trimming removed 0 bases from V and 5 bases from J, with 13 bases in between. The CDR3 consists of 14 residues. Germline CDR1 GTSNPN, CDR2 SVGIG (reference sequence). CDR3 nucleotide sequence: TGTGCCTGGAGTGTAGCGGGGATGAGGACTGAAGCTTTCTTT. This codes for CAWSVAGMRTEAFF.

The chain carries TRBV7-3 and TRBJ2-5, with 8 bases matching TRBD2. The V and J ends lost 5 bases and 1 base, in that order; junction bases with no gene match: 9. The CDR3 is 16 amino acids. The germline V gene has CDR1 SGHTA and CDR2 FQGTGA. The CDR3 reads CASSQSGGPGQETQYF. The CDR3 nucleotides are TGTGCCAGCAGCCAGTCGGGGGGGCCCGGCCAAGAGACCCAGTACTTC.

This clone showed up just once. The gene calls are TRBV30 and TRBJ2-6; the match to TRBD1 covers 7 bases. This CDR3 is 16 amino acids long. CDR1 is GTSNPN, CDR2 SVGIG, per germline (reference sequence). V lost 3 bases and J lost 0; bases outside the gene matches: 5. Here the CDR3 DNA reads TGTGCCTGGAGCCCCCGGGACAGCTCTGGGGCCAACGTCCTGACTTTC. Protein: CAWSPRDSSGANVLTF.

The genes are TRBV19 and TRBJ1-3, with 9 positions matching TRBD1. Germline CDR1 and CDR2: LNHDA and SQIVND (reference sequence). The J segment lost 7 bases and the V segment lost 4 bases, leaving 8 bases of the junction unmatched. This CDR3 comprises 15 residues. The CDR3 reads CASSRQGTGQNTIYF. The CDR3 DNA is TGTGCCAGTAGTAGACAGGGGACAGGGCAGAACACCATATATTTT. Supplemented by reference TRBV19 and TRBJ1-3, the full variable domain reads DGGITQSPKYLFRKEGQNVTLSCEQNLNHDAMYWYRQDPGQGLRLIYYSQIVNDFQKGDIAEGYSVSREKKESFPLTVTSAQKNPTAFYLCASSRQGTGQNTIYFGEGSWLTVV.

V usage is TRBV6-4 and J usage is TRBJ2-2; D unresolved. This CDR3 has 15 amino acids. V lost 0 bases and J lost 1, with 6 bases in between. CDR1 and CDR2 from the germline V gene are MRHNA and SNTAGT. This CDR3 is CASSDSALNTGELFF. Written as DNA, the CDR3 is TGTGCCAGCAGTGACTCAGCTCTGAACACCGGGGAGCTGTTTTTT.

The chain links TRBV7-9 to TRBJ1-4, with no clear D. The V and J ends lost 5 bases and 8 bases respectively, with 15 bases between them. There are 14 residues in the CDR3. From germline, CDR1 is SEHNR and CDR2 FQNEAQ (reference sequence). The CDR3 sequence: CASSTVVLEEKLFF. The CDR3 bases are TGTGCCAGCAGCACCGTGGTGCTTGAGGAAAAACTGTTTTTT.

This clone was counted a single time. This chain links TRBV7-9 with TRBJ2-1, with TRBD1 matching over 7 bases. Germline V CDR1 and CDR2: SEHNR, FQNEAQ (reference sequence). Germline trimming cut 5 bases from V and 8 bases from J; bases unmatched to any gene: 15. The CDR3 is made up of 16 amino acids. The CDR3 loop is CASSPQGTHGVDEQFF. CDR3 DNA: TGTGCCAGCAGCCCACAGGGGACCCATGGGGTGGATGAGCAGTTCTTC.

This chain links TRBV11-2 with TRBJ1-1, with 8 bases matching TRBD1. CDR1 and CDR2 from the germline V gene are SGHAT and FQNNGV. Trimming at V came to 1 base and at J to 1 base, leaving 2 bases not matched to a gene. The CDR3 has 15 residues. This chain's CDR3 is CASSLGGQGNTEAFF. For the CDR3, the DNA is TGTGCCAGCAGCTTAGGAGGACAGGGGAACACTGAAGCTTTCTTT.

The chain recombines TRBV30 with TRBJ2-2; 11 nucleotides agree with TRBD1. Trimming removed 3 bases from V and 5 bases from J; junction bases left unmatched: 11. Looked up from germline, CDR1 is GTSNPN and CDR2 is SVGIG (reference sequence). The CDR3 runs 17 residues. In DNA form, the CDR3 reads TGTGCCTGGAGCGAGAGGACAGGGGGCGCTTTTACCGGGGAGCTGTTTTTT. This codes for CAWSERTGGAFTGELFF. Drawing the rest from reference TRBV30 and TRBJ2-2, the complete variable domain is SQTIHQWPATLVQPVGSPLSLECTVEGTSNPNLYWYRQAAGRGLQLLFYSVGIGQISSEVPQNLSASRPQDRQFILSSKKLLLSDSGFYLCAWSERTGGAFTGELFFGEGSRLTVL.

The chain joins TRBV2 to TRBJ2-3; no clear D gene. CDR1 is SNHLY, CDR2 FYNNEI, per germline. The CDR3 runs to 14 residues. V gave up 0 bases and J gave up 10 bases, with 14 bases separating them. CDR3 nucleotides: TGTGCCAGCAGTGAAGCGCTGGCCGCCGATCCGCAGTATTTT. Its protein is CASSEALAADPQYF.

The rearrangement links TRBV18 to TRBJ1-4, with unresolved D. Trimming removed 7 bases at V and 7 bases at J, with 16 bases between. CDR3 length: 14 residues. Per germline, CDR1 KGHSH and CDR2 LQKENI. DNA for the CDR3: TGTGCCAGCTTATCGGACGGGGATGGTGAAAAACTGTTTTTT. Translating it yields CASLSDGDGEKLFF.

The CDR3 reads CASSSRPMGAGGYEQYF. CDR3 sequence (DNA): TGCGCCAGCAGCTCACGCCCTATGGGGGCAGGGGGCTACGAGCAGTACTTC. The V call is TRBV5-1, the J call TRBJ2-7; 7 bases match TRBD1. Losses at the gene ends were 3 bases for V and 3 bases for J; bases not matched to a gene: 15. Germline V gene lookup returns CDR1 SGHRS and CDR2 YFSETQ. The CDR3 contains 17 residues. The full variable domain, completed using reference TRBV5-1 and TRBJ2-7, is KAGVTQTPRYLIKTRGQQVTLSCSPISGHRSVSWYQQTPGQGLQFLFEYFSETQRNKGNFPGRFSGRQFSNSRSEMNVSTLELGDSALYLCASSSRPMGAGGYEQYFGPGTRLTVT.